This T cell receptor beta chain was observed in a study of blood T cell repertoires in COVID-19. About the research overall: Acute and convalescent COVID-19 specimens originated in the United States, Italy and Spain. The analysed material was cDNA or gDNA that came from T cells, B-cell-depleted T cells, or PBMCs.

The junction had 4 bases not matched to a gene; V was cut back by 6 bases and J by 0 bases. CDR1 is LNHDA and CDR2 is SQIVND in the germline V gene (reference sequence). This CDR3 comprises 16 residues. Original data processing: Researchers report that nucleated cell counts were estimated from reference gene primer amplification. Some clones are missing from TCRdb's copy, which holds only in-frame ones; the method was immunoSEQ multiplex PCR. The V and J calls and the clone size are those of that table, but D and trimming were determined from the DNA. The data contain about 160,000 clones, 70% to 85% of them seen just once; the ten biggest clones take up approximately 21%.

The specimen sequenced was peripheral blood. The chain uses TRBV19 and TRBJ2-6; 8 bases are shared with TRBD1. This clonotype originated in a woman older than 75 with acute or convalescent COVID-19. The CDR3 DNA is TGTGCCAGTAGGGGGACAGGTCCCTCTGGGGCCAACGTCCTGACTTTC. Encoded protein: CASRGTGPSGANVLTF.